These 12 T cell receptor beta chains were all obtained from the same sample, sequenced in a study of T cell clones after liver transplantation. Here immunoSEQ multiplex PCR was the method, and the copy in TCRdb shows in-frame clones only, minus some. Counted here are about 75,000 clones, roughly 80% occurring once; the ten biggest clones make up 2.1%. The material was CD4+ T cells from blood, obtained roughly 48 months after liver transplant. The receptor source for this set is a human patient who received a liver transplant. T cells may partly derive from the graft donor.

The chain has TRBV19 and TRBJ2-5, with D possibly matching TRBD2 (6 bases). Germline V gives CDR1 LNHDA, CDR2 SQIVND (reference sequence). This CDR3 comprises 14 residues. Trimming pared 5 bases from V and 2 bases from J, leaving 12 bases between. This chain's CDR3 is CASSSGLLQETQYF. The CDR3 DNA is TGTGCCAGTAGTTCGGGACTTTTACAAGAGACCCAGTACTTC.

This chain links TRBV5-1 with TRBJ2-5; D is possibly TRBD2 (6 bases). Trimming cost V 0 bases and J 0 bases, with 15 bases left between them. CDR1 and CDR2 (germline): SGHRS, YFSETQ. The CDR3 covers 17 residues. The CDR3 nucleotides read TGCGCCAGCAGCTTGGAAAGGGGTCTAGCGAACCAAGAGACCCAGTACTTC. It is translated as CASSLERGLANQETQYF.

The chain carries TRBV6-5 and TRBJ2-5, with TRBD1 matching 8 bases. V shed 8 bases, J shed 3 bases, and the junction held 5 bases outside the gene matches. Germline V gene data show CDR1 as MNHEY and CDR2 as SVGAGI. The CDR3 loop spans 13 amino acids. In DNA, the CDR3 is TGTGCCAGCGCCAGGGGGCGGGAAGAGACCCAGTACTTC. Amino acids: CASARGREETQYF.

This clone showed up just a few times. The J gene is TRBJ1-1, the V gene TRBV7-3, with 8 bases matching TRBD1. Trimming removed 5 bases from V and 7 bases from J; junction bases left unmatched: 6. This CDR3 is built from 13 residues. The V gene's germline CDR1 is SGHTA and CDR2 FQGTGA. As DNA, the CDR3 is TGTGCCAGCAGCGACAGGGGACGAAATGAAGCTTTCTTT. This sequence encodes CASSDRGRNEAFF.

The chain employs TRBV29-1 and TRBJ2-5; no clear D. The CDR3 is made up of 13 amino acids. Trimming left V 8 bases short and J 2 bases short, with 15 bases between. CDR1 and CDR2 (germline): SQVTM, ANQGSEA. The CDR3 DNA reads as TGCAGCTCCATCCCGCAACAGCAAGAGACCCAGTACTTC. It translates to CSSIPQQQETQYF.

The rearrangement links TRBV19 to TRBJ1-2; D unresolved. Trimming pared 3 bases from V and 10 bases from J, leaving 15 bases between. The CDR3 length is 13 residues. Germline CDR1 LNHDA, CDR2 SQIVND (reference sequence). The CDR3 protein is CASSIGQVGYYTF. The CDR3 bases are TGTGCCAGTAGTATCGGGCAGGTCGGATACTACACCTTC.

The chain is built from TRBV7-2 and TRBJ2-2, with a possible D match to TRBD2 (5 bases). The CDR3 runs 14 residues. Trimming removed 1 base from V and 7 bases from J, with 10 bases in between. Germline lookup yields CDR1 SGHTA and CDR2 FQGNSA. CDR3 loop: CASSLEPGFGELFF. The DNA for the CDR3 is TGTGCCAGCAGCTTAGAGCCGGGGTTCGGGGAGCTGTTTTTT.

The chain recombines TRBV7-9 with TRBJ2-5; no clear D gene. Germline V gene data show CDR1 as SEHNR and CDR2 as FQNEAQ (reference sequence). V was cut by 4 bases and J by 6 bases, with 9 bases left in between. The CDR3 is 12 residues long. CDR3 in amino acids: CASSSEIKTQYF. As DNA, the CDR3 is TGTGCCAGCAGCTCGGAGATAAAGACCCAGTACTTC.

The chain carries TRBV5-1 and TRBJ2-3; D may be TRBD1 (6 bases). This CDR3 is built from 16 residues. Trimming shortened V by 0 bases and J by 3 bases, and 14 bases separated the two germline ends. Germline assignment: CDR1 SGHRS and CDR2 YFSETQ. CDR3 sequence (DNA): TGCGCCAGCAGCTTGGTTACGGGGCAGGGGACAGATACGCAGTATTTT. It translates to CASSLVTGQGTDTQYF. Using reference TRBV5-1 and TRBJ2-3 for the parts outside the CDR3, the full variable domain is KAGVTQTPRYLIKTRGQQVTLSCSPISGHRSVSWYQQTPGQGLQFLFEYFSETQRNKGNFPGRFSGRQFSNSRSEMNVSTLELGDSALYLCASSLVTGQGTDTQYFGPGTRLTVL.

This chain joins TRBV4-2 and TRBJ1-1; 10 positions agree with TRBD1. Per the germline V gene, CDR1 is LGHNA and CDR2 is YNFKEQ. The V gene end was trimmed by 2 bases and the J gene end by 3 bases; junction bases not matched to a gene: 3. This CDR3 region has 15 residues. The CDR3 bases are TGTGCCAGCAGCCAACCCGGGACAGGGGACACTGAAGCTTTCTTT. Protein product: CASSQPGTGDTEAFF.

The rearrangement uses TRBV25-1 and TRBJ2-3; D may be TRBD2 (5 bases). Between the trimmed V and J ends, which lost 8 bases and 0 bases, there was a span of 18 bases. The germline gives CDR1 MGHDK, CDR2 SYGVNS. This CDR3 has 16 amino acids. DNA for the CDR3: TGTGCCAGCGCCCCCCACCATGGCGGGAGCACAGATACGCAGTATTTT. Amino acid sequence: CASAPHHGGSTDTQYF.

This chain links TRBV28 with TRBJ1-2; the D gene is possibly TRBD1 (5 bases). Germline lookup yields CDR1 MDHEN and CDR2 SYDVKM. V was trimmed by 2 bases and J by 7 bases, leaving 20 bases between them. CDR3 length: 16 residues. CDR3 DNA sequence: TGTGCCAGCAGTTTACCTAACGACAGCCTCCTGGGTGGCTACACCTTC. Encoded protein: CASSLPNDSLLGGYTF.